The clone carrying this T cell receptor beta chain was observed once. Its antigen is currently unknown. This CDR3 has 15 residues. The V gene end was trimmed by 0 bases and the J gene end by 1 base; junction bases not matched to a gene: 2. CDR1 and CDR2 (germline): KGHSH, LQKENI. The table came from immunoSEQ multiplex PCR; TCRdb's copy has only in-frame clones and leaves some out. The sample lists 130,000 or so clones, about 90% occurring once. The data are from a study of T cell responses to AZD1222 COVID-19 vaccine. Study-wide findings and caveats: Vaccine-associated CD4 TCRs ranged over spike, dominating at 160-218 and 743-854.

V and J are TRBV18 and TRBJ1-1; 7 bases are shared with TRBD1. The receptor was derived from an adult in good health. The source material was peripheral blood, sampled on day 0 of AZD1222 vaccination. CDR3 sequence (DNA): TGTGCCAGCTCACCACCACCAGGGGGGAACACTGAAGCTTTCTTT. Protein: CASSPPPGGNTEAFF.